Below, one T cell receptor (beta chain) is given with its context. Its antigen is unknown. No much larger clone is present one base from it, and per-base qualities are unavailable. The immunoSEQ two-step multiplex PCR at survey-level depth was used to amplify TRB CDR3 regions from genomic DNA. To estimate template counts and remove amplification bias, each PCR was spiked with synthetic inline TR CDR3 controls covering all V-J pairings. Reads went through processing to reduce amplification and sequencing bias, and quantification was done against synthetic TR CDR3 analogs. The authors processed their data as follows. Raw data were processed in ImmunoSEQ Analyzer, with out-of-frame sequences and CDR3s containing stop codons removed, and gene names were assigned according to IMGT nomenclature. Normalized Shannon entropy, defined as 1 minus Pielou's evenness, served as the summary measure of repertoire diversity. Only TRB sequences sharing the V gene, the J gene and the CDR3 were counted as identical. Public PML clonotypes were CDR3s found in two or more PML-onset samples but not found earlier, in controls, or in public databases. Position-by-position CDR3 amino acid composition was analyzed in Skylign with the observed count method. The clones in this table, taken by TCRdb from immuneACCESS, are in-frame only. Not every clone is retained; where verified, under half of the shortfall comes from an unresolved V gene, and the cause of the rest is unknown. D and trimming were read from the DNA, whereas the V and J calls and clone size are those reported in that table. Present in this sample are under 35,000 clones, 80% to 95% of which were seen just once. More than 1.5% of the sample is taken by the ten largest.

These data belong to a study of multiple sclerosis patients with progressive multifocal leukoencephalopathy (dated by TCRdb to about 2019). About the full investigation: A few MS patients treated with natalizumab who did not develop PML were sampled longitudinally as controls. Peripheral T and B cells were examined in MS patients who developed PML (4 under natalizumab, 1 after alemtuzumab) and in treated patients who did not develop PML. The study was designed to detect JC virus-specific or public T-cell expansions arising at the time of PML onset. Longitudinal follow-up was performed in two natalizumab-treated patients who later developed PML, from before therapy through 6 and 12 months to PML onset.

Overall results and qualifications from the work: TRB clones with frequency above 0.5% were observed only in PML patients, but the clones expanded at PML onset were found to be already present before and during natalizumab therapy. No common TRBV or TRBJ gene usage or preferential TRBV-TRBJ pairings were detected when PML developed. Most PML patients had lower normalized Shannon entropy, suggesting less diverse TRB repertoires, while values in the natalizumab-treated controls sat near 1. Analysis was restricted to peripheral blood, although for natalizumab-associated PML, cerebrospinal fluid or brain lymphocytes might be more informative. With only a small, descriptive cohort, it remained unclear whether the findings reflect JC virus infection or general immunocompromise.

This specimen's time point label, interpreted: before natalizumab initiation. Every listed patient had earlier received interferon beta, and every PML patient was female. Blood samples at T0 were collected prior to the first natalizumab infusion. Ficoll-Hypaque density gradient centrifugation was used to isolate peripheral blood mononuclear cells. The TCR sequence derives from a man aged 30 to 45 with multiple sclerosis. The source material was PBMCs.

The sequence in DNA is TGTGCCAGCAGTGAATTGGGACAGGGGGTCCACGAGCAGTACGTC. Its protein is CASSELGQGVHEQYV. The chain is encoded by TRBV2 joined to TRBJ2-7; 11 central nucleotides agree with TRBD1. CDR1 and CDR2, per the germline V gene, are SNHLY and FYNNEI. The CDR3 has 15 amino acids, counting the end cysteine and valine. Of all the DNA, just the CDR3 is kept, 45 bases in frame from base 1. Relative to germline, V is missing 2 bases and J is missing 5 bases, with 5 bases of the junction outside any gene match.